The 7 T cell receptor beta chains in this list originate from one sample, sequenced in a study of cytomegalovirus exposure and HLA in healthy donors. Clones were read by immunoSEQ multiplex PCR, and TCRdb kept only the in-frame ones, dropping some. The sample has over 75,000 clones, 75% to 90% seen once. Material for sequencing was PBMCs. These receptors were taken from a man aged 18 to 29 in good health and CMV-seropositive.

The gene calls are TRBV5-1 and TRBJ1-2, with a weak D call TRBD1 (6 bases). Per germline, CDR1 SGHRS and CDR2 YFSETQ. This CDR3 has 15 amino acids. V lost 0 bases and J 0 bases, leaving 9 bases between the germline ends. CDR3 residues: CASSLDGQPNYGYTF. CDR3 coding DNA: TGCGCCAGCAGCTTGGATGGACAGCCTAACTATGGCTACACCTTC.

The rearrangement joins TRBV7-8 to TRBJ1-2, with D perhaps matching TRBD1 (6 bases). The CDR3 covers 16 residues. V shed 0 bases and J shed 6 bases, with 17 bases lying between them. The V gene's germline CDR1 is SGHVS and CDR2 FQNEAQ. The CDR3, as DNA: TGTGCCAGCAGCTTAGCGAATGGGGGCTTCGGCAATGGCTACACCTTC. Translated, it gives CASSLANGGFGNGYTF.

This chain links TRBV10-2 with TRBJ1-3; unclear D gene. The V gene lost 3 bases and the J gene lost 6 bases, with 12 bases spanning the gap. The CDR3 runs 14 residues. Germline loops: CDR1 WSHSY, CDR2 SAAADI. CDR3: CASSEARRENTIYF. CDR3 DNA sequence: TGCGCCAGCAGTGAAGCAAGGAGGGAAAACACCATATATTTT.

This chain joins TRBV27 and TRBJ2-3, with D maybe TRBD2 (5 bases). CDR3 length: 15 residues. The V and J ends lost 2 bases and 2 bases respectively, with 11 bases between them. In germline, CDR1 is MNHEY, CDR2 SMNVEV (reference sequence). CDR3 sequence: CASSLVGVSTDTQYF. CDR3 nucleotide sequence: TGTGCCAGCAGTTTAGTGGGAGTTTCCACAGATACGCAGTATTTT.

The genes are TRBV15 and TRBJ1-2, with 10 bases identical to TRBD1. Trimming cost V 6 bases and J 2 bases; bases outside gene matches: 3. CDR3 length: 14 amino acids. CDR1 and CDR2 (germline): LNHNV, YYDKDF (reference sequence). CDR3 sequence (DNA): TGTGCCACCAGGGGACAGGGGCAAAACTATGGCTACACCTTC. Translated: CATRGQGQNYGYTF.

This clone was seen a single time. The V and J genes are TRBV6-1 and TRBJ2-2; TRBD2 might be the D (5 bases). Trimming cost V 2 bases and J 8 bases, with 12 bases left between them. The germline gives CDR1 MNHNS, CDR2 SASEGT. CDR3 length: 14 amino acids. The CDR3, as DNA: TGTGCCAGCAGTGAAAGGACCGTAGCGGGGGAGCTGTTTTTT. Amino acids: CASSERTVAGELFF.

CDR3 nucleotides: TGTGCCAGCAGTTACATAGAAAGGCGGACCTACGAGCAGTACTTC. Its translation: CASSYIERRTYEQYF. The chain has TRBV6-5 and TRBJ2-7; no reliable D call. V lost 2 bases, J lost 2 bases, and 13 bases lay in between. Germline lookup yields CDR1 MNHEY and CDR2 SVGAGI. CDR3 length equals 15 residues.